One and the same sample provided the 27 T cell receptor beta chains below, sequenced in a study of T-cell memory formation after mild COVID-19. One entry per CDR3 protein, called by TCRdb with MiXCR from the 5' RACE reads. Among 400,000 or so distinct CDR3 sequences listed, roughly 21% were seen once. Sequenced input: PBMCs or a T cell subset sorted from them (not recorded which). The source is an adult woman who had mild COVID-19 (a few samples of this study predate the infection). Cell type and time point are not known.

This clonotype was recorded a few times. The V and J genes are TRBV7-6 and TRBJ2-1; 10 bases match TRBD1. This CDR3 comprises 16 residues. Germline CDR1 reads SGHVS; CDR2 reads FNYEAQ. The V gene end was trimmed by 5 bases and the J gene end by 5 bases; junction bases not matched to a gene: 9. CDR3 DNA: TGTGCCAGCAGCCGAGATCCGGGACAGGGGAACAATGAGCAGTTCTTC. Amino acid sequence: CASSRDPGQGNNEQFF.

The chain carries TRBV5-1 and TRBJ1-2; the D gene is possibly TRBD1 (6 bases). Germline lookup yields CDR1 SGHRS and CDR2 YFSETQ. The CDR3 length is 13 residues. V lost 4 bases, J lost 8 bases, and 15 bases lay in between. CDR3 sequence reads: CASSLGQRAGYTF. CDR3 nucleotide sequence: TGCGCCAGCAGCCTTGGACAGCGGGCGGGCTACACCTTC.

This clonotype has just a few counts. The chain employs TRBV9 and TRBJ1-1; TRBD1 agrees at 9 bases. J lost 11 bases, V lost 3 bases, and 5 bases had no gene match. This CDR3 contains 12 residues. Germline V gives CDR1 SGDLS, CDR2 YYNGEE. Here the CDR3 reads CASSGDRGNAFF. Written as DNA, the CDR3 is TGTGCCAGCAGCGGCGACAGGGGGAATGCTTTCTTT.

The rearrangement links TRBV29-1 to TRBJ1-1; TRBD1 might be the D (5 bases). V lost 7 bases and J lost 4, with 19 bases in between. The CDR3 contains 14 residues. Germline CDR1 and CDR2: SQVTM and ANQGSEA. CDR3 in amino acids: CSAGTGTASTEAFF. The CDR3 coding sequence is TGCAGCGCCGGAACCGGGACTGCCTCCACTGAAGCTTTCTTT. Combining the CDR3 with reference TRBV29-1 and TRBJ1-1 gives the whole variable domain SAVISQKPSRDICQRGTSLTIQCQVDSQVTMMFWYRQQPGQSLTLIATANQGSEATYESGFVIDKFPISRPNLTFSTLTVSNMSPEDSSIYLCSAGTGTASTEAFFGQGTRLTVV.

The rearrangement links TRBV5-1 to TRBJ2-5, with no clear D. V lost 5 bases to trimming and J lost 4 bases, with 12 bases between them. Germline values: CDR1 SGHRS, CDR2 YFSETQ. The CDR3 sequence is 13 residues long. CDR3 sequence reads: CASSGWAGETQYF. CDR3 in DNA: TGCGCCAGCAGTGGGTGGGCCGGAGAGACCCAGTACTTC.

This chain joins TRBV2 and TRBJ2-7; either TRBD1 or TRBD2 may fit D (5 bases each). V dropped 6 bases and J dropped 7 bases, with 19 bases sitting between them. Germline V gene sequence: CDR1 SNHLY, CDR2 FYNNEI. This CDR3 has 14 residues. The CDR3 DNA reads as TGTGCCAGCAGATCGGGACCCTCGATTAGGGAGCAGTACTTC. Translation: CASRSGPSIREQYF.

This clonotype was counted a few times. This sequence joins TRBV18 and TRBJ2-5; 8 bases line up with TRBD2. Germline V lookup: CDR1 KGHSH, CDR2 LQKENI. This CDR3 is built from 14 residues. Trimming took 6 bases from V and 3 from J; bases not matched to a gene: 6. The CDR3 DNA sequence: TGTGCCAGCTCGCCGGGACTAGTCGAAGAGACCCAGTACTTC. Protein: CASSPGLVEETQYF.

This chain's CDR3 is CATRTRDSSYEQYF. CDR3 DNA sequence: TGTGCCACCCGCACCCGGGACAGCTCCTACGAGCAGTACTTC. This chain connects TRBV15 to TRBJ2-7, with 7 positions matching TRBD1. From germline, CDR1 is LNHNV and CDR2 YYDKDF (reference sequence). Losses at the gene ends were 8 bases for V and 0 bases for J; bases not matched to a gene: 7. The CDR3 loop spans 14 amino acids.

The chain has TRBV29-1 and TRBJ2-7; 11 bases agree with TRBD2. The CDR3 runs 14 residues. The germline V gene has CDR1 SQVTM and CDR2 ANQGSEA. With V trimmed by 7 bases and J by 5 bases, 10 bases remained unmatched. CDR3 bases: TGCAGCGCCTTACTAGCGGGAGTTCTCCACGAGCAGTACTTC. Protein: CSALLAGVLHEQYF.

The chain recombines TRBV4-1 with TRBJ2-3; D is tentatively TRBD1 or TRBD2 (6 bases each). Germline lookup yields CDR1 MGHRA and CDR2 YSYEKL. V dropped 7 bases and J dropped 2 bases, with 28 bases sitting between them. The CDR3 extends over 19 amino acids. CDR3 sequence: CASTATEGGFGAYTDTQYF. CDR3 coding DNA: TGCGCCAGCACCGCCACGGAAGGGGGGTTCGGGGCTTACACAGATACGCAGTATTTT.

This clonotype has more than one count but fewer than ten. The CDR3 here is CAIRQGSGTSDGYTF. The CDR3 DNA follows: TGTGCCATAAGGCAGGGGAGTGGTACCTCGGATGGCTACACCTTC. The genes are TRBV7-2 and TRBJ1-2; D is possibly TRBD1 (6 bases). Per the germline V gene, CDR1 is SGHTA and CDR2 is FQGNSA. The germline V and J ends were trimmed by 10 bases and 6 bases, with 24 bases remaining between them. This CDR3 has 15 amino acids.

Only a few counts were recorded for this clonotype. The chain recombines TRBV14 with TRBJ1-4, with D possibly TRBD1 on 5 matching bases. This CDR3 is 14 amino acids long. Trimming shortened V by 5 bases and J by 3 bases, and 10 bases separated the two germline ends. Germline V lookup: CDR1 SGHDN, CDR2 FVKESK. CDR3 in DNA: TGTGCCAGCAGCTACAGGCGGGCTAATGAAAAACTGTTTTTT. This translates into CASSYRRANEKLFF.

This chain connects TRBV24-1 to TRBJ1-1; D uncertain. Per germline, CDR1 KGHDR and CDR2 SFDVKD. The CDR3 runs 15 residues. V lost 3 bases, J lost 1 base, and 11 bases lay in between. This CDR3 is CATSDPHGSNTEAFF. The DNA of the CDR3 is TGTGCCACCAGTGATCCCCACGGATCGAACACTGAAGCTTTCTTT.

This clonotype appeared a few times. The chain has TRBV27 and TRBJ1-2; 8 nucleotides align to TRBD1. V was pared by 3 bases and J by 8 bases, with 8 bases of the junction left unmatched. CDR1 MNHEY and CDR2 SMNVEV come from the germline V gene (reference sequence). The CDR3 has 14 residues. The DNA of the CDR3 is TGTGCCAGCAGTTTGAGGACAGGGATATACGGCTACACCTTC. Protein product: CASSLRTGIYGYTF.

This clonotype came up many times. This chain's CDR3 is CASSLTPVGRNTEAFF. The CDR3, as DNA: TGTGCCAGCAGCTTAACTCCAGTGGGAAGGAACACTGAAGCTTTCTTT. The chain recombines TRBV7-3 with TRBJ1-1, with D hard to call. From germline, CDR1 is SGHTA and CDR2 FQGTGA. Trimming cost V 0 bases and J 1 base, with 12 bases left between them. The CDR3 is 16 amino acids.

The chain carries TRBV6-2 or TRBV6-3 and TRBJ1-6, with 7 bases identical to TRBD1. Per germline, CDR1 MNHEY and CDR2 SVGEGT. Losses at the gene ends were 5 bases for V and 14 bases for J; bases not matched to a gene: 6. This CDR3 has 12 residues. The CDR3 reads CASSHRGGSLHF. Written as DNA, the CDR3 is TGTGCCAGCAGTCACAGGGGCGGCTCCCTCCACTTT.

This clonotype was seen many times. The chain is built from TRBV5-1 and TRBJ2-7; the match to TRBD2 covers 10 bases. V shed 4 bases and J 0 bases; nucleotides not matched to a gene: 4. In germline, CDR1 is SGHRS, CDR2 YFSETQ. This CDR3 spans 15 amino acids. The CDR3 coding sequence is TGCGCCAGCAGCAGGACTAGCGGATCCTCCTACGAGCAGTACTTC. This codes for CASSRTSGSSYEQYF.

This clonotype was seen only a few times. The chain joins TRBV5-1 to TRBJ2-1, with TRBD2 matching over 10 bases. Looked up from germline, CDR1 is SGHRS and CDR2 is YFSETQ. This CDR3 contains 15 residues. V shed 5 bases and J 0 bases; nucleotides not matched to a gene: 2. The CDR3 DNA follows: TGCGCCAGCAGTAGCGGGAGGTCCTCCTACAATGAGCAGTTCTTC. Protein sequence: CASSSGRSSYNEQFF.

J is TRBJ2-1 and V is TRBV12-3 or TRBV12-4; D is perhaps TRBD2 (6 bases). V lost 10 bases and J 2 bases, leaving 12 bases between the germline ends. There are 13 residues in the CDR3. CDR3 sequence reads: CATRDSPYNEQFF. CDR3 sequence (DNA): TGTGCCACGAGGGACTCACCCTACAATGAGCAGTTCTTC.

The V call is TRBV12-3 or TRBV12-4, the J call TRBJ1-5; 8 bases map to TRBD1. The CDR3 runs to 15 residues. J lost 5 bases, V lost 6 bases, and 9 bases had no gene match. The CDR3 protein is CASSLKGTGHQPQHF. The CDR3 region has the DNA TGTGCCAGCAGCCTTAAAGGGACAGGTCATCAGCCCCAGCATTTT.

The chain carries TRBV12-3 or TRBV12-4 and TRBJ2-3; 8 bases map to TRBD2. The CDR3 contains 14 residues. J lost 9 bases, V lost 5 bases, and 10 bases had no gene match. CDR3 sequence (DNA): TGTGCCAGCAGTCGTAGCGGGGCCGCGGGAACGCAGTATTTT. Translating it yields CASSRSGAAGTQYF.

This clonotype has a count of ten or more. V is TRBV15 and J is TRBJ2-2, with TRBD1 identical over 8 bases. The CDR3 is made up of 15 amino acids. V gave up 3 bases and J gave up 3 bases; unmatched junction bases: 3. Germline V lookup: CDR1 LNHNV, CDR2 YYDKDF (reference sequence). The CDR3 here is CATSRDREYTGELFF. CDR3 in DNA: TGTGCCACCAGCAGGGACAGGGAATACACCGGGGAGCTGTTTTTT.

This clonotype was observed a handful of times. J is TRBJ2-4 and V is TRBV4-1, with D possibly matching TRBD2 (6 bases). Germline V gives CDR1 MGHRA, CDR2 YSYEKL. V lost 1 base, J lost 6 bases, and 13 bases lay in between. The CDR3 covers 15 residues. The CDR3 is CASSQVTAGPNIQYF. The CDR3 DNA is TGCGCCAGCAGCCAAGTTACAGCGGGTCCAAACATTCAGTACTTC.

The CDR3 bases are TGTGCCAGCAGCCTCCTGGGACAGGTTTACAATGAGCAGTTCTTC. It codes for CASSLLGQVYNEQFF. The V gene is TRBV12-3 or TRBV12-4, the J gene TRBJ2-1; 8 bases agree with TRBD1. The V segment lost 6 bases and the J segment 4 bases; nucleotides outside the gene matches: 8. The CDR3 has 15 residues.

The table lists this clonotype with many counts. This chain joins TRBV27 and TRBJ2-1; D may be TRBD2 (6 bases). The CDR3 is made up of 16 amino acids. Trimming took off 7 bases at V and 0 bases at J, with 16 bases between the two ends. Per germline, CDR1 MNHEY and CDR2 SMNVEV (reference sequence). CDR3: CASKPIAAVSYNEQFF. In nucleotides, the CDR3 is TGTGCCAGCAAACCTATAGCGGCAGTCTCCTACAATGAGCAGTTCTTC.

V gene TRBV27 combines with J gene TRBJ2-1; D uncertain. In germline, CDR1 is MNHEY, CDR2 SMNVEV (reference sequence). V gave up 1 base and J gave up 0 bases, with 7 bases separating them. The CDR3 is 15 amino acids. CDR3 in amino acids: CASSLFVSSYNEQFF. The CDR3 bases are TGTGCCAGCAGTTTATTTGTCAGCTCCTACAATGAGCAGTTCTTC.

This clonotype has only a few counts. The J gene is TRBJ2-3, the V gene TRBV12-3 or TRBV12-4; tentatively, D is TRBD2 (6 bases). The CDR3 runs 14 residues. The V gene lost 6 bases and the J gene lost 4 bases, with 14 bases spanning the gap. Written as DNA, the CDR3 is TGTGCCAGCAGCCCTGAGGGACTTTCAGATACGCAGTATTTT. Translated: CASSPEGLSDTQYF.